These 32 T cell receptor beta chains were sequenced from one sample in a study of cytomegalovirus exposure and HLA in healthy donors. Primers for the PCR totalled 60 Vbeta and 13 Jbeta. Produced via immunoSEQ multiplex PCR; TCRdb's table is partial and in-frame only. The table includes under 200,000 clones, around 86% detected once. Sequenced sample: PBMCs. The receptors here all came from a man aged 40-50 years in good health and CMV-seropositive.

V is TRBV5-4 and J is TRBJ2-7, with 11 bases matching TRBD2. Trimming took 4 bases from V and 4 from J; bases not matched to a gene: 10. The germline gives CDR1 SGHNT, CDR2 YYREEE (reference sequence). The CDR3 is 16 residues long. CDR3 in amino acids: CASSTQRSGGAYEQYF. CDR3 sequence (DNA): TGTGCCAGCAGCACCCAACGTAGCGGGGGGGCGTACGAGCAGTACTTC.

This clone was observed once. This chain connects TRBV5-1 to TRBJ2-2; 8 nucleotides match TRBD1. This CDR3 contains 13 residues. J was trimmed by 1 base and V by 9 bases; bases with no gene match: 2. Germline V CDR1 and CDR2: SGHRS, YFSETQ. CDR3 sequence reads: CATGTGNTGELFF. The CDR3 coding sequence is TGCGCCACCGGGACAGGGAACACCGGGGAGCTGTTTTTT.

The V gene is TRBV7-9, the J gene TRBJ1-2, with 8 bases that match TRBD1. J lost 4 bases, V lost 3 bases, and 1 base had no gene match. The CDR3 has 13 amino acids. From germline, CDR1 is SEHNR and CDR2 FQNEAQ (reference sequence). The CDR3 region has the DNA TGTGCCAGCAGCTTGGGGACAGGCTATGGCTACACCTTC. Protein sequence: CASSLGTGYGYTF.

J is TRBJ2-4 and V is TRBV5-6; the match to TRBD2 covers 8 bases. Germline V CDR1 and CDR2: SGHDT, YYEEEE. The CDR3 is 15 residues long. V was clipped by 5 bases and J by 3 bases; unmatched bases: 7. CDR3 amino acids: CASRGPGGDKNIQYF. In DNA, the CDR3 is TGTGCCAGCAGGGGGCCCGGGGGGGACAAAAACATTCAGTACTTC.

J is TRBJ2-1 and V is TRBV28, with 7 nucleotides matching TRBD1. The CDR3 is 15 amino acids. J lost 3 bases, V lost 5 bases, and 7 bases had no gene match. In germline, CDR1 is MDHEN, CDR2 SYDVKM. In DNA form, the CDR3 reads TGTGCCAGCAGTGGAGCAGGGGGTATCTACAATGAGCAGTTCTTC. It yields the protein CASSGAGGIYNEQFF.

Turning to this clone: At one end the junction does not follow the germline gene, possibly because of a read error. This CDR3 is also generated by other DNA sequences in the sample. The V gene is TRBV5-4, the J gene TRBJ1-1; the D gene is possibly TRBD1 (6 bases). The CDR3 spans 13 residues. In germline, CDR1 is SGHNT, CDR2 YYREEE (reference sequence). The CDR3 loop is CASSLSGGTEAFF. The CDR3 DNA is TGTGCCAGCAGCTTGTCGGGGGGCACTGAGGCTTTCTTT.

The genes are TRBV7-6 and TRBJ2-5; TRBD2 matches at 9 bases. Trimming took 4 bases from V and 5 from J; bases not matched to a gene: 2. CDR1 is SGHVS, CDR2 FNYEAQ, per germline. CDR3 length: 13 residues. CDR3 region: CASSSSGVETQYF. CDR3 DNA sequence: TGTGCCAGCAGCTCTAGCGGGGTGGAGACCCAGTACTTC.

This clone was counted between two and nine times. The chain is built from TRBV7-2 and TRBJ2-3, with TRBD2 matching over 13 bases. The CDR3 spans 18 residues. The V segment lost 1 base and the J segment 5 bases; nucleotides outside the gene matches: 9. The germline gives CDR1 SGHTA, CDR2 FQGNSA. CDR3 DNA sequence: TGTGCCAGCAGCTTAGTAGCGACTAGCGGGGGGACTGAAGATACGCAGTATTTT. Translated: CASSLVATSGGTEDTQYF.

This clone was observed a handful of times. V is TRBV9 and J is TRBJ2-3; tentatively, D is TRBD1 (6 bases). Trimming left V 6 bases short and J 6 bases short, with 11 bases between. Germline assignment: CDR1 SGDLS and CDR2 YYNGEE. The CDR3 consists of 12 residues. The CDR3, as DNA: TGTGCCAGCAAGGGGGAAGGGGATACGCAGTATTTT. As protein: CASKGEGDTQYF.

The chain joins TRBV6-5 to TRBJ2-1; D is possibly TRBD2 (6 bases). Between the trimmed V and J ends, which lost 2 bases and 7 bases, there was a span of 6 bases. Germline lookup yields CDR1 MNHEY and CDR2 SVGAGI. This CDR3 is built from 12 residues. This chain's CDR3 is CASSYGGNEQFF. For the CDR3, the DNA is TGTGCCAGCAGTTACGGGGGGAATGAGCAGTTCTTC.

The V gene is TRBV2, the J gene TRBJ1-5; 7 positions match TRBD1. Trimming took 7 bases from V and 7 from J; bases not matched to a gene: 7. CDR3 length: 13 amino acids. CDR1 and CDR2 (germline): SNHLY, FYNNEI. The CDR3 DNA reads TGTGCCAGCAAGTTGACAGGGTGGCAGCCCCAGCATTTT. Residues: CASKLTGWQPQHF.

A remark on this clone: Different DNA sequences within this sample yield the same CDR3. V and J are TRBV30 and TRBJ1-2, with TRBD1 identical over 10 bases. V shed 3 bases and J 5 bases; nucleotides not matched to a gene: 3. This CDR3 spans 13 amino acids. Germline lookup yields CDR1 GTSNPN and CDR2 SVGIG (reference sequence). The CDR3 sequence is CAWRRTGGYGYTF. CDR3 coding DNA: TGTGCCTGGAGAAGGACAGGGGGTTATGGCTACACCTTC.

This chain joins TRBV7-9 and TRBJ2-7; TRBD1 is a possible D gene (6 bases). The CDR3 loop spans 16 amino acids. V lost 2 bases and J 2 bases, leaving 16 bases between the germline ends. Germline V CDR1 and CDR2: SEHNR, FQNEAQ (reference sequence). The CDR3: CASSLSTGTLAYEQYF. The CDR3 DNA is TGTGCCAGCAGCTTATCCACCGGGACACTGGCCTACGAGCAGTACTTC. Full variable domain (rest looked up from reference TRBV7-9 and TRBJ2-7): DTGVSQNPRHKITKRGQNVTFRCDPISEHNRLYWYRQTLGQGPEFLTYFQNEAQLEKSRLLSDRFSAERPKGSFSTLEIQRTEQGDSAMYLCASSLSTGTLAYEQYFGPGTRLTVT.

The rearrangement uses TRBV2 and TRBJ1-2, with D possibly matching TRBD1 (6 bases). Germline V gene sequence: CDR1 SNHLY, CDR2 FYNNEI. Trimming took off 3 bases at V and 1 base at J, with 9 bases between the two ends. This CDR3 is 14 amino acids long. CDR3 sequence reads: CASSDYRVNYGYTF. As DNA, the CDR3 is TGTGCCAGCAGTGACTACAGGGTTAACTATGGCTACACCTTC.

The V gene is TRBV19, the J gene TRBJ1-2; D might be TRBD1 (6 bases). Trimming cost V 3 bases and J 2 bases, with 10 bases left between them. The CDR3 runs 14 residues. CDR1 is LNHDA and CDR2 is SQIVND in the germline V gene (reference sequence). CDR3 sequence reads: CASSIGQGNYGYTF. The CDR3 DNA is TGTGCCAGTAGTATCGGCCAGGGGAACTATGGCTACACCTTC.

The CDR3 sequence: CASTPTGHPLDTQYF. DNA for the CDR3: TGTGCCAGCACCCCCACAGGACACCCTCTAGATACGCAGTATTTT. The chain links TRBV7-3 to TRBJ2-3; D may be TRBD1 (5 bases). The CDR3 covers 15 residues. Germline lookup yields CDR1 SGHTA and CDR2 FQGTGA. The V gene lost 7 bases and the J gene lost 5 bases, with 19 bases spanning the gap.

This chain uses TRBV7-2 with TRBJ1-1; 9 bases line up with TRBD1. V was clipped by 5 bases and J by 0 bases; unmatched bases: 4. The CDR3 covers 15 residues. CDR1 is SGHTA, CDR2 FQGNSA, per germline. The DNA of the CDR3 is TGTGCCAGCAGCGGGTACAGGGGGCTGAACACTGAAGCTTTCTTT. Its translation: CASSGYRGLNTEAFF.

V and J are TRBV6-4 and TRBJ2-2, with 7 bases that match TRBD1. The V segment lost 6 bases and the J segment 5 bases; nucleotides outside the gene matches: 9. The CDR3 has 15 amino acids. CDR1 and CDR2 from the germline V gene are MRHNA and SNTAGT. The CDR3 sequence: CASSPLDRRTGELFF. The CDR3 DNA reads as TGTGCCAGCAGCCCCCTGGACAGGCGGACCGGGGAGCTGTTTTTT.

This clone occurred a few times. The rearrangement joins TRBV19 to TRBJ1-2, with 7 bases lining up with TRBD1. Germline values: CDR1 LNHDA, CDR2 SQIVND (reference sequence). This CDR3 region has 13 residues. Trimming took 6 bases from V and 8 from J; bases not matched to a gene: 9. This CDR3 is CASSLGQAMGYTF. The DNA for the CDR3 is TGTGCCAGTAGCCTAGGACAGGCTATGGGCTACACCTTC.

This clone has just a few counts. This sequence joins TRBV5-4 and TRBJ2-7, with 11 positions matching TRBD2. Germline lookup yields CDR1 SGHNT and CDR2 YYREEE (reference sequence). There are 16 residues in the CDR3. V shed 6 bases, J shed 3 bases, and the junction held 11 bases outside the gene matches. The CDR3 loop reads CASTLAGGSSFYEQYF. In nucleotides, the CDR3 is TGTGCCAGCACCCTAGCGGGGGGCTCCTCTTTCTACGAGCAGTACTTC.

This clone appeared once. The rearrangement links TRBV7-2 to TRBJ2-2; D may be TRBD2 (5 bases). CDR1 and CDR2 from the germline V gene are SGHTA and FQGNSA. Trimming pared 3 bases from V and 4 bases from J, leaving 9 bases between. The CDR3 contains 14 residues. CDR3 loop: CASSLGASTGELFF. In DNA, the CDR3 is TGTGCCAGCAGCTTGGGAGCGAGCACCGGGGAGCTGTTTTTT.

The chain employs TRBV5-6 and TRBJ2-5; 10 bases line up with TRBD2. Germline V lookup: CDR1 SGHDT, CDR2 YYEEEE. The V and J ends lost 1 base and 4 bases, in that order; junction bases with no gene match: 4. The CDR3 is 15 amino acids. DNA of the CDR3: TGTGCCAGCAGCTTGAGCGGGGGGGGACGAGAGACCCAGTACTTC. Amino acids: CASSLSGGGRETQYF. Complete variable domain (other parts from reference TRBV5-6 and TRBJ2-5): DAGVTQSPTHLIKTRGQQVTLRCSPKSGHDTVSWYQQALGQGPQFIFQYYEEEERQRGNFPDRFSGHQFPNYSSELNVNALLLGDSALYLCASSLSGGGRETQYFGPGTRLLVL.

The chain is built from TRBV9 and TRBJ1-1; possibly TRBD1 for D (5 bases). The germline V and J ends were trimmed by 3 bases and 7 bases, with 10 bases remaining between them. The CDR3 contains 12 residues. The germline CDR1 and CDR2 sequences are SGDLS and YYNGEE. The CDR3 sequence: CASSAAGGEAFF. As DNA, the CDR3 is TGTGCCAGCAGCGCCGCGGGGGGTGAAGCTTTCTTT.

A note on this clone: Compared with germline, one end of the junction differs, possibly owing to a read error. V is TRBV7-9 and J is TRBJ1-1; 7 bases map to TRBD1. Germline CDR1 is SEHNR and CDR2 is FQNEAQ (reference sequence). This CDR3 is 9 amino acids long. CDR3 in amino acids: CASSCDREF. CDR3 nucleotides: TGTGCCAGCAGCTGTGACAGGGAGTTT.

J is TRBJ1-6 and V is TRBV5-1; 10 bases line up with TRBD1. Germline loops: CDR1 SGHRS, CDR2 YFSETQ. This CDR3 comprises 15 residues. After removal of 2 bases from V and 10 bases from J, the junction contained 6 bases not matched to a gene. CDR3 in amino acids: CASSLSGTGDSPLHF. For the CDR3, the DNA is TGCGCCAGCAGCTTATCCGGGACAGGGGACTCACCCCTCCACTTT.

The gene calls are TRBV5-1 and TRBJ1-2, with 7 nucleotides matching TRBD1. Germline V gene sequence: CDR1 SGHRS, CDR2 YFSETQ. V lost 0 bases, J lost 4 bases, and 0 bases stayed unmatched. The length of the CDR3 is 13 residues. The CDR3 coding sequence is TGCGCCAGCAGCTTGGGGGACAGCTATGGCTACACCTTC. Its protein is CASSLGDSYGYTF.

The chain employs TRBV4-1 and TRBJ2-5, with 10 bases matching TRBD1. After removal of 1 base from V and 3 bases from J, the junction contained 8 bases not matched to a gene. Germline CDR1 reads MGHRA; CDR2 reads YSYEKL. The CDR3 covers 17 residues. The CDR3 DNA sequence: TGCGCCAGCAGCCAAGCAAACTACGGGACAGGGGAAGAGACCCAGTACTTC. Translation: CASSQANYGTGEETQYF.

The V call is TRBV5-1, the J call TRBJ2-5; D may be TRBD1 (5 bases). The J call may not be correct, given that the DNA end is closer to TRBJ2-7. The CDR3 contains 15 residues. The germline V gene has CDR1 SGHRS and CDR2 YFSETQ. CDR3 in amino acids: CASSLAFDSSYEQYF. DNA of the CDR3: TGCGCCAGCAGCTTGGCCTTTGACAGCTCCTACGAGCAGTACTTC.

The chain combines TRBV15 with TRBJ1-1, with TRBD1 matching over 7 bases. J gave up 1 base and V 1 base, and 6 bases lay outside the gene matches. Germline loops: CDR1 LNHNV, CDR2 YYDKDF (reference sequence). The length of the CDR3 is 16 residues. CDR3 loop: CATSRVVDRANTEAFF. CDR3 nucleotide sequence: TGTGCCACCAGCAGAGTGGTTGACAGGGCGAACACTGAAGCTTTCTTT.

This chain uses TRBV27 with TRBJ2-7; 10 positions match TRBD1. The ends lost 5 bases at V and 7 bases at J; junction bases unmatched: 11. The V gene's germline CDR1 is MNHEY and CDR2 SMNVEV (reference sequence). The CDR3 totals 15 residues. In nucleotides, the CDR3 is TGTGCCAGCAGTATTTCCGGGACAGGGGATTTGGAGCAGTACTTC. Its translation: CASSISGTGDLEQYF.

The genes are TRBV15 and TRBJ1-6; D perhaps matches TRBD1 (5 bases). Germline lookup yields CDR1 LNHNV and CDR2 YYDKDF (reference sequence). The V end was cut by 8 bases, the J end by 7 bases, with 15 bases between. This CDR3 region has 14 residues. The CDR3 region is CATARVGSNSPLHF. The CDR3 nucleotides are TGTGCCACCGCCAGGGTCGGCAGCAATTCACCCCTCCACTTT.

V is TRBV27 and J is TRBJ2-2; tentative D call: TRBD2 (6 bases). Germline V gives CDR1 MNHEY, CDR2 SMNVEV (reference sequence). V lost 4 bases and J 0 bases, leaving 21 bases between the germline ends. CDR3 length: 19 residues. For the CDR3, the DNA is TGTGCCAGCAGTTCTGGGGGGTCCCGATCCGTCGCGAACACCGGGGAGCTGTTTTTT. This codes for CASSSGGSRSVANTGELFF.